The 27 T cell receptor beta chains below all came from one sample that was sequenced in a study of blood T cell repertoires in COVID-19. Generated by immunoSEQ multiplex PCR, the TCRdb table keeps only in-frame clones and is missing some. The sample includes about 98,000 clones, around 87% seen only once; the top ten take about 5.7%. The sample was peripheral blood. All receptors come from a woman aged 45-65 years with COVID-19, enrolled during active disease.

V is TRBV7-9 and J is TRBJ2-1; TRBD2 aligns across 11 bases. Germline V gives CDR1 SEHNR, CDR2 FQNEAQ (reference sequence). This CDR3 is 16 amino acids long. The ends lost 3 bases at V and 8 bases at J; junction bases unmatched: 9. The CDR3 DNA sequence: TGTGCCAGCAGCTTTGGAGAGACTAGCGGGGTCGATGAGCAGTTCTTC. Translation: CASSFGETSGVDEQFF.

The chain carries TRBV5-5 and TRBJ1-4; TRBD1 aligns across 8 bases. The ends lost 1 base at V and 6 bases at J; junction bases unmatched: 8. In germline, CDR1 is SGHKS, CDR2 YYEKEE (reference sequence). The CDR3 extends over 16 amino acids. CDR3 protein: CASSLPWTGRDEKLFF. The CDR3 DNA sequence: TGTGCCAGCAGCTTGCCGTGGACAGGGCGGGATGAAAAACTGTTTTTT.

The rearrangement uses TRBV2 and TRBJ2-3, with D maybe TRBD1 (5 bases). Deletions cut 9 bases from V and 2 bases from J, with 15 bases between. CDR3 length equals 14 residues. Germline V gene sequence: CDR1 SNHLY, CDR2 FYNNEI. CDR3 coding DNA: TGTGCCAGTTGTCCAGGGTTTTTCACAGATACGCAGTATTTT. It codes for CASCPGFFTDTQYF. The full variable domain, with the rest looked up from reference TRBV2 and TRBJ2-3, is EPEVTQTPSHQVTQMGQEVILRCVPISNHLYFYWYRQILGQKVEFLVSFYNNEISEKSEIFDDQFSVERPDGSNFTLKIRSTKLEDSAMYFCASCPGFFTDTQYFGPGTRLTVL.

The J gene is TRBJ2-2, the V gene TRBV11-3, with a weak D call TRBD2 (5 bases). V was pared by 5 bases and J by 6 bases, with 16 bases between. This CDR3 comprises 15 residues. Germline loops: CDR1 SGHNT, CDR2 YENEEA. CDR3 sequence: CASSPYAGGAGELFF. The DNA of the CDR3 is TGTGCCAGCAGCCCCTACGCGGGCGGCGCCGGGGAGCTGTTTTTT.

This chain links TRBV15 with TRBJ1-2, with D possibly being TRBD1 (5 bases). The V end lost 7 bases, the J end lost 0 bases, and 18 bases lay between the germline ends. In germline, CDR1 is LNHNV, CDR2 YYDKDF (reference sequence). The length of the CDR3 is 16 residues. The CDR3 loop reads CATNTHGAETNYGYTF. For the CDR3, the DNA is TGTGCCACCAACACCCATGGGGCAGAAACTAACTATGGCTACACCTTC. Drawing the rest from reference TRBV15 and TRBJ1-2, the complete variable domain is DAMVIQNPRYQVTQFGKPVTLSCSQTLNHNVMYWYQQKSSQAPKLLFHYYDKDFNNEADTPDNFQSRRPNTSFCFLDIRSPGLGDTAMYLCATNTHGAETNYGYTFGSGTRLTVV.

The rearrangement joins TRBV7-9 to TRBJ2-7; D is perhaps TRBD2 (6 bases). Germline V gene lookup returns CDR1 SEHNR and CDR2 FQNEAQ (reference sequence). V lost 11 bases, J lost 5 bases, and 22 bases lay in between. This CDR3 has 14 residues. For the CDR3, the DNA is TGTGCCCTCGCTGATGGAGGGGCCCACGACGAGCAGTACTTC. Protein product: CALADGGAHDEQYF.

J is TRBJ2-5 and V is TRBV19, with D maybe TRBD2 (5 bases). V dropped 6 bases and J dropped 2 bases, with 16 bases sitting between them. CDR3 length: 15 residues. Germline lookup yields CDR1 LNHDA and CDR2 SQIVND (reference sequence). CDR3 nucleotide sequence: TGTGCCAGTAGGTCCGCGCCCGGGAAACAAGAGACCCAGTACTTC. Its protein product is CASRSAPGKQETQYF.

The chain has TRBV7-2 and TRBJ2-7; 15 bases line up with TRBD2. The CDR3 length is 19 residues. Per germline, CDR1 SGHTA and CDR2 FQGNSA. The J segment lost 0 bases and the V segment lost 4 bases, leaving 10 bases of the junction unmatched. In DNA, the CDR3 is TGTGCCAGCAGCTCCCCGGGACTAGCGGGGGGCCTGAGCTCCTACGAGCAGTACTTC. This codes for CASSSPGLAGGLSSYEQYF.

J is TRBJ1-2 and V is TRBV6-5; tentatively, D is TRBD1 (6 bases). Germline V gene sequence: CDR1 MNHEY, CDR2 SVGAGI. The CDR3 runs to 12 residues. The V gene lost 7 bases and the J gene lost 7 bases, with 13 bases spanning the gap. CDR3 amino acids: CASTGGAFGYTF. The CDR3 coding sequence is TGTGCCAGCACGGGGGGCGCCTTTGGCTACACCTTC.

This chain uses TRBV6-5 with TRBJ1-2; no definite D call. The CDR3 sequence is 13 residues long. Trimming cost V 8 bases and J 0 bases, with 10 bases left between them. Germline V gene lookup returns CDR1 MNHEY and CDR2 SVGAGI. The CDR3 loop reads CASAPYSNYGYTF. CDR3 coding DNA: TGTGCCAGCGCCCCCTACTCTAACTATGGCTACACCTTC.

This chain links TRBV27 with TRBJ1-2; D remains ambiguous. Trimming pared 1 base from V and 3 bases from J, leaving 9 bases between. Germline lookup yields CDR1 MNHEY and CDR2 SMNVEV (reference sequence). This CDR3 contains 14 residues. The CDR3 spells CASSLWLGDYGYTF. The CDR3 DNA follows: TGTGCCAGCAGTTTATGGTTGGGAGACTATGGCTACACCTTC.

The rearrangement links TRBV10-2 to TRBJ2-1; 15 bases map to TRBD2. Losses at the gene ends were 11 bases for V and 5 bases for J; bases not matched to a gene: 10. Germline lookup yields CDR1 WSHSY and CDR2 SAAADI. The CDR3 is 16 residues long. The chain's CDR3 is CAGRTSGGVFDNEQFF. DNA for the CDR3: TGCGCCGGCCGGACTAGCGGGGGGGTGTTCGACAATGAGCAGTTCTTC.

This clone was picked up a small number of times. The V gene is TRBV6-1, the J gene TRBJ2-5, with TRBD2 identical over 10 bases. Germline lookup yields CDR1 MNHNS and CDR2 SASEGT. Trimming at V came to 4 bases and at J to 0 bases, leaving 11 bases not matched to a gene. This CDR3 has 18 amino acids. The CDR3 coding sequence is TGTGCCAGCAGTGGGTTTAGCGGGGGGCTACAGTACCAAGAGACCCAGTACTTC. It yields the protein CASSGFSGGLQYQETQYF.

The chain is built from TRBV14 and TRBJ2-1; D call uncertain. This CDR3 comprises 13 residues. With 0 bases removed from V and 3 bases from J, the gap between germline ends came to 3 bases. Germline values: CDR1 SGHDN, CDR2 FVKESK. The CDR3 reads CASSQELYNEQFF. CDR3 in DNA: TGTGCCAGCAGCCAAGAACTCTACAATGAGCAGTTCTTC. Combining the CDR3 with reference TRBV14 and TRBJ2-1 gives the whole variable domain EAGVTQFPSHSVIEKGQTVTLRCDPISGHDNLYWYRRVMGKEIKFLLHFVKESKQDESGMPNNRFLAERTGGTYSTLKVQPAELEDSGVYFCASSQELYNEQFFGPGTRLTVL.

This clone was recorded only once. This CDR3 reads CASSLLLAGGYNEQFF. In DNA, the CDR3 is TGTGCCAGCAGCCTACTTTTGGCAGGGGGTTACAATGAGCAGTTCTTC. This rearrangement joins TRBV11-2 to TRBJ2-1; TRBD1 agrees at 7 bases. With V trimmed by 5 bases and J by 4 bases, 11 bases remained unmatched. The germline V gene has CDR1 SGHAT and CDR2 FQNNGV. The CDR3 length is 16 residues. The full variable domain, rest sourced from reference TRBV11-2 and TRBJ2-1, is EAGVAQSPRYKIIEKRQSVAFWCNPISGHATLYWYQQILGQGPKLLIQFQNNGVVDDSQLPKDRFSAERLKGVDSTLKIQPAKLEDSAVYLCASSLLLAGGYNEQFFGPGTRLTVL.

The CDR3 loop reads CASSYTGLGETQYF. Written as DNA, the CDR3 is TGTGCCAGCAGTTACACCGGACTAGGCGAGACCCAGTACTTC. The chain links TRBV6-2 or TRBV6-3 to TRBJ2-5; TRBD2 agrees at 7 bases. CDR3 length equals 14 residues. V lost 2 bases and J lost 5; bases outside the gene matches: 5. CDR1 is MNHEY, CDR2 SVGEGT, per germline.

The rearrangement uses TRBV21-1 and TRBJ1-2; TRBD1 reflects the table's D call only, with no check against the DNA. TRBV21-1 is a listed pseudogene. The CDR3 runs to 15 residues. The CDR3 sequence is CASRSKGLANYGYTF. As DNA, the CDR3 is TGTGCCAGTCGCTCGAAGGGGCTGGCTAACTATGGCTACACCTTC.

The chain employs TRBV6-5 and TRBJ2-2; 11 nucleotides agree with TRBD2. The germline V gene encodes CDR1 MNHEY and CDR2 SVGAGI. This CDR3 contains 15 residues. Losses at the gene ends were 1 base for V and 8 bases for J; bases not matched to a gene: 3. The CDR3 region has the DNA TGTGCCAGCAGTTACTTGGGACTAGCGGCTGGGGAGCTGTTTTTT. The encoded protein is CASSYLGLAAGELFF.

The chain has TRBV5-1 and TRBJ2-1, with 7 bases that match TRBD2. J lost 6 bases, V lost 0 bases, and 3 bases had no gene match. The germline CDR1 and CDR2 sequences are SGHRS and YFSETQ. There are 14 residues in the CDR3. DNA of the CDR3: TGCGCCAGCAGCTTGGCCTCTAGCGGCAATGAGCAGTTCTTC. Amino acid sequence: CASSLASSGNEQFF.

This sequence joins TRBV2 and TRBJ2-7; D may be TRBD2 (6 bases). V dropped 7 bases and J dropped 2 bases, with 18 bases sitting between them. The germline CDR1 and CDR2 sequences are SNHLY and FYNNEI. This CDR3 is 15 amino acids long. CDR3 region: CASKWRRDDTYEQYF. DNA of the CDR3: TGTGCCAGCAAGTGGCGGAGGGACGACACCTACGAGCAGTACTTC.

This sequence joins TRBV2 and TRBJ2-3, with 8 positions matching TRBD1. V gave up 8 bases and J gave up 6 bases; unmatched junction bases: 13. This CDR3 is 15 amino acids long. Germline CDR1 is SNHLY and CDR2 is FYNNEI. The CDR3 DNA is TGTGCCAGCGTCTCCGGGACAGGTGGATTCGATACGCAGTATTTT. Residues: CASVSGTGGFDTQYF.

This chain uses TRBV21-1 with TRBJ1-2. TRBV21-1 is shown as a pseudogene. CDR3 length equals 14 residues. As DNA, the CDR3 is TGTGCCAGCAGCAAAGAAGGCGGGCGGCCTGGCTACACCTTC. Its translation is CASSKEGGRPGYTF.

V is TRBV28 and J is TRBJ2-5; 7 bases fit TRBD2. Germline CDR1 is MDHEN and CDR2 is SYDVKM. CDR3 length equals 15 residues. Trimming took 8 bases from V and 3 from J; bases not matched to a gene: 12. CDR3 DNA: TGTGCCAGCCGCTTTGCGGGGGTTTCGGAAGAGACCCAGTACTTC. This codes for CASRFAGVSEETQYF. Full variable domain (outside the CDR3, taken from reference TRBV28 and TRBJ2-5): DVKVTQSSRYLVKRTGEKVFLECVQDMDHENMFWYRQDPGLGLRLIYFSYDVKMKEKGDIPEGYSVSREKKERFSLILESASTNQTSMYLCASRFAGVSEETQYFGPGTRLLVL.

The chain couples TRBV7-2 to TRBJ2-5, with 8 bases identical to TRBD1. V lost 5 bases and J lost 5; bases outside the gene matches: 10. The germline CDR1 and CDR2 sequences are SGHTA and FQGNSA. The CDR3 runs to 15 residues. CDR3 amino acids: CASSVNRGAMETQYF. CDR3 in DNA: TGTGCCAGCAGCGTTAACAGGGGGGCGATGGAGACCCAGTACTTC.

This chain connects TRBV25-1 to TRBJ1-5, with D uncertain. CDR1 is MGHDK, CDR2 SYGVNS, per germline. This CDR3 spans 17 amino acids. Between the trimmed V and J ends, which lost 1 base and 2 bases, there was a span of 15 bases. The CDR3 loop reads CASSESGWVRGNQPQHF. Written as DNA, the CDR3 is TGTGCCAGCAGTGAATCGGGGTGGGTCCGGGGCAATCAGCCCCAGCATTTT. The variable domain in full, with the rest retrieved from reference TRBV25-1 and TRBJ1-5, is EADIYQTPRYLVIGTGKKITLECSQTMGHDKMYWYQQDPGMELHLIHYSYGVNSTEKGDLSSESTVSRIRTEHFPLTLESARPSHTSQYLCASSESGWVRGNQPQHFGDGTRLSIL.

This chain connects TRBV5-6 to TRBJ2-7; 9 bases match TRBD1. J gave up 4 bases and V 2 bases, and 4 bases lay outside the gene matches. This CDR3 is built from 14 residues. Germline V gene lookup returns CDR1 SGHDT and CDR2 YYEEEE. The CDR3 reads CASSFGTGWYEQYF. In DNA form, the CDR3 reads TGTGCCAGCAGCTTTGGGACAGGGTGGTACGAGCAGTACTTC.

The chain couples TRBV28 to TRBJ1-1; D uncertain. The CDR3 has 14 amino acids. Trimming took 3 bases from V and 0 from J, leaving 8 bases between them. Germline V gene sequence: CDR1 MDHEN, CDR2 SYDVKM. The CDR3 loop reads CASSFEPVNTEAFF. In DNA form, the CDR3 reads TGTGCCAGCAGTTTCGAGCCGGTGAACACTGAAGCTTTCTTT. Combining the CDR3 with reference TRBV28 and TRBJ1-1 gives the whole variable domain DVKVTQSSRYLVKRTGEKVFLECVQDMDHENMFWYRQDPGLGLRLIYFSYDVKMKEKGDIPEGYSVSREKKERFSLILESASTNQTSMYLCASSFEPVNTEAFFGQGTRLTVV.